These 16 T cell receptor beta chains share one sample of origin, sequenced in a study of T cell responses to AZD1222 COVID-19 vaccine. Assay used: immunoSEQ multiplex PCR; TCRdb lists only in-frame clones, some missing. The table has some 97,000 clones, nearly 95% seen once; the top ten hold 1.5% to 2%. Sequences were derived from peripheral blood, sampled on day 0 of AZD1222 vaccination. The receptors were sampled from an adult in good health.

This sequence joins TRBV18 and TRBJ1-5; 11 bases are shared with TRBD1. Trimming cost V 4 bases and J 7 bases; bases outside gene matches: 9. The germline gives CDR1 KGHSH, CDR2 LQKENI. This CDR3 comprises 16 residues. CDR3 sequence: CASSQSGTGGGQPQHF. As DNA, the CDR3 is TGTGCCAGCTCACAATCCGGGACAGGGGGTGGACAGCCCCAGCATTTT.

The V gene is TRBV7-2, the J gene TRBJ1-1; 8 nucleotides line up with TRBD1. Germline V CDR1 and CDR2: SGHTA, FQGNSA. The CDR3 covers 14 residues. V shed 6 bases, J shed 2 bases, and the junction held 5 bases outside the gene matches. DNA for the CDR3: TGTGCCAGCAGGGTGACAGGGGCTAACACTGAAGCTTTCTTT. This translates into CASRVTGANTEAFF.

The chain is built from TRBV3-1 (or the pseudogene TRBV3-2) and TRBJ1-4; D remains ambiguous. Trimming removed 9 bases at V and 6 bases at J, with 14 bases between. In germline, CDR1 is LGHDT, CDR2 YNNKEL (reference sequence). This CDR3 region has 13 residues. CDR3 protein: CASAKGGYEKLFF. The CDR3 DNA sequence: TGTGCCAGTGCGAAGGGAGGGTATGAAAAACTGTTTTTT.

V gene TRBV27 combines with J gene TRBJ2-1, with D perhaps matching TRBD1 (7 bases). V was shortened by 5 bases and J by 7 bases, with 21 bases between the two germline ends. From germline, CDR1 is MNHEY and CDR2 SMNVEV (reference sequence). The CDR3 has 16 residues. As DNA, the CDR3 is TGTGCCAGCAGTACGACAGGGTCGACGGGAGTTAATGAGCAGTTCTTC. It encodes CASSTTGSTGVNEQFF.

The chain is built from TRBV27 and TRBJ2-1, with D possibly called TRBD1 or TRBD2 (6 bases each). Trimming took 4 bases from V and 6 from J, leaving 7 bases between them. Germline CDR1 reads MNHEY; CDR2 reads SMNVEV (reference sequence). The CDR3 has 12 amino acids. CDR3 loop: CASSWGANEQFF. The DNA for the CDR3 is TGTGCCAGCAGTTGGGGGGCCAATGAGCAGTTCTTC.

This chain uses TRBV18 with TRBJ1-1; 7 bases are a match to TRBD1. Germline CDR1 and CDR2: KGHSH and LQKENI. The V gene end was trimmed by 4 bases and the J gene end by 6 bases; junction bases not matched to a gene: 8. This CDR3 region has 14 residues. The CDR3 DNA reads TGTGCCAGCTCACGCAACAGGGGCTCGGCTGAAGCTTTCTTT. Translating it yields CASSRNRGSAEAFF.

This clone was recorded once. This chain links TRBV2 with TRBJ2-1; D is possibly TRBD1 (6 bases). With 4 bases removed from V and 8 bases from J, the gap between germline ends came to 15 bases. This CDR3 is built from 14 residues. CDR1 is SNHLY and CDR2 is FYNNEI in the germline V gene. CDR3 sequence reads: CASSGQALNDEQFF. The CDR3 nucleotides read TGTGCCAGCAGTGGACAGGCCCTTAACGATGAGCAGTTCTTC.

CDR3 coding DNA: TGTGCCAGCAGTTACTCCAGGCCTCCAGAGACCCAGTACTTC. It specifies CASSYSRPPETQYF. The chain employs TRBV6-5 and TRBJ2-5; D gene unclear. V was trimmed by 0 bases and J by 4 bases, leaving 9 bases between them. Germline CDR1 MNHEY, CDR2 SVGAGI. This CDR3 is built from 14 residues.

This clone came up once. The rearrangement uses TRBV9 and TRBJ1-2; possible D gene TRBD1, 5 bases. Germline CDR1 and CDR2: SGDLS and YYNGEE. This CDR3 comprises 15 residues. V was clipped by 0 bases and J by 5 bases, with 14 bases between them. The CDR3 DNA reads as TGTGCCAGCAGCGTAGATCTCCAGGGCGGTTATGGCTACACCTTC. Residues: CASSVDLQGGYGYTF.

The chain employs TRBV6-5 and TRBJ2-1; weak D call: TRBD1 (7 bases). With 5 bases removed from V and 2 bases from J, the gap between germline ends came to 13 bases. Germline-derived CDR1 and CDR2 are MNHEY and SVGAGI. This CDR3 region has 15 residues. CDR3 sequence reads: CASSPGGGPYNEQFF. The CDR3 DNA is TGTGCCAGCAGTCCCGGAGGGGGCCCCTACAATGAGCAGTTCTTC.

For this clone: Other DNA sequences in the same sample also yield this CDR3. CDR3 in amino acids: CASSPSGLTDTQYF. DNA for the CDR3: TGTGCCAGCTCGCCCAGCGGGCTCACAGATACGCAGTATTTT. The chain couples TRBV18 to TRBJ2-3, with D possibly TRBD2 on 6 matching bases. In germline, CDR1 is KGHSH, CDR2 LQKENI. V was cut by 6 bases and J by 2 bases, with 12 bases left in between. This CDR3 contains 14 residues.

V gene TRBV27 combines with J gene TRBJ2-7, with unresolved D. Trimming removed 5 bases from V and 3 bases from J, with 11 bases in between. The CDR3 loop spans 13 amino acids. Germline V CDR1 and CDR2: MNHEY, SMNVEV (reference sequence). The CDR3 DNA reads as TGTGCCAGCAGTCTCACCCCTCGCTACGAGCAGTACTTC. It encodes CASSLTPRYEQYF.

The chain uses TRBV6-5 and TRBJ1-1; D is perhaps TRBD1 (5 bases). From germline, CDR1 is MNHEY and CDR2 SVGAGI. The V end lost 6 bases, the J end lost 7 bases, and 9 bases lay between the germline ends. The CDR3 has 11 residues. The chain's CDR3 is CASSQGIEAFF. Here the CDR3 DNA reads TGTGCCAGCAGCCAGGGAATTGAAGCTTTCTTT.

J is TRBJ2-7 and V is TRBV5-6; no clear D. Germline V CDR1 and CDR2: SGHDT, YYEEEE. The CDR3 is 15 amino acids. The V end lost 4 bases, the J end lost 3 bases, and 17 bases lay between the germline ends. This CDR3 is CASSPRKGEVYEQYF. In DNA form, the CDR3 reads TGTGCCAGCAGCCCTCGGAAGGGTGAGGTCTACGAGCAGTACTTC.

The CDR3 nucleotides are TGTGCCAGCAGTTACCGCACGACCAGCTACTCCGGGGAGCTGTTTTTT. It encodes CASSYRTTSYSGELFF. V usage is TRBV6-6 and J usage is TRBJ2-2; D not certain. Germline V gene sequence: CDR1 MNHNY, CDR2 SVGAGI (reference sequence). The CDR3 totals 16 residues. With 2 bases removed from V and 6 bases from J, the gap between germline ends came to 16 bases.

CDR3 sequence (DNA): TGCAGTGCCCGCAGGGGTGAAGCTTTCTTT. Residues: CSARRGEAFF. The J gene is TRBJ1-1, the V gene TRBV20-1, with TRBD1 as a possible D gene (6 bases). CDR3 length equals 10 residues. Germline values: CDR1 DFQATT, CDR2 SNEGSKA (reference sequence). The V and J ends lost 6 bases and 7 bases respectively, with 9 bases between them.